A single T cell receptor (beta chain) is shown here with its context. The data were obtained in a study of blood T cell repertoires in COVID-19. Study context: Acute-phase and convalescent COVID-19 samples originated in the United States, Italy and Spain. PBMCs, B-cell-depleted T cells, or T cells provided the cDNA or gDNA that made up the material.

The CDR3 loop spans 15 amino acids. Per germline, CDR1 MDHEN and CDR2 SYDVKM. V shed 5 bases and J 2 bases; nucleotides not matched to a gene: 5. Per the original methods: Reference gene primer amplification gave estimated nucleated cell counts. Clones were read by immunoSEQ multiplex PCR, and TCRdb kept only the in-frame ones, dropping some. D and trimming come from the DNA, and the V and J calls and clone size come from that table. This table holds 25,000 to 30,000 clones, roughly two thirds found once. The specimen was peripheral blood. This chain uses TRBV28 with TRBJ2-5, with 10 bases fitting TRBD1. The receptor's source is a human donor in a cohort sampled during active COVID-19. The CDR3 nucleotides read TGTGCCAGCAGTGGGACAGGGGAAGGGCAAGAGACCCAGTACTTC. Amino acid sequence: CASSGTGEGQETQYF.